One sample yielded the 13 T cell receptor beta chains listed below, sequenced in a study of blood T cells in healthy people across ages. The use of a sample-barcoded 5' primer and a J-beta primer mix characterized a second PCR of roughly 7 to 11 cycles. In TCRdb, the 5' RACE reads were re-called with MiXCR into one record per CDR3 protein. The sample includes approximately 730,000 distinct CDR3 sequences, roughly 47% of them seen just once. Material: blood. The receptors stem from an older woman in good health.

The chain is built from TRBV12-3 or TRBV12-4 and TRBJ1-2; D perhaps matches TRBD1 (5 bases). The CDR3 runs 15 residues. V was pared by 5 bases and J by 1 base, with 14 bases between. The CDR3, as DNA: TGTGCCAGCAGTGAACCGGGACGGAGTAACTATGGCTACACCTTC. The encoded protein is CASSEPGRSNYGYTF.

V is TRBV9 and J is TRBJ2-1; 7 nucleotides match TRBD1. The V segment lost 1 base and the J segment 15 bases; nucleotides outside the gene matches: 10. The CDR3 totals 13 residues. Germline V gives CDR1 SGDLS, CDR2 YYNGEE. The CDR3 DNA is TGTGCCAGCAGCGTAATAGACCAGGGGGAATCGTTCTTC. It translates to CASSVIDQGESFF.

V is TRBV5-1 and J is TRBJ1-2; D call uncertain. Trimming took 8 bases from V and 8 from J, leaving 22 bases between them. The CDR3 is made up of 14 amino acids. Germline V gene data show CDR1 as SGHRS and CDR2 as YFSETQ. CDR3 bases: TGCGCCAGTAGCAAATTGGAACGGCCGGGGGGCTACACCTTC. Translated, it gives CASSKLERPGGYTF.

The sample holds a few counts of this clonotype. The CDR3 region has the DNA TGTGCCAGCAGCTTAGAAGGGGGTTCAGGCGTCGAGCAGTACTTC. It encodes CASSLEGGSGVEQYF. The chain carries TRBV13 and TRBJ2-5, with D perhaps TRBD1 (6 bases). The J call may not be correct, given that the DNA end is closer to TRBJ2-7. This CDR3 is 15 amino acids long. From germline, CDR1 is PRHDT and CDR2 FYEKMQ (reference sequence).

The CDR3 nucleotides read TGTGCCAGCATCCAAACAACGGGGGTCCGGGGCACTGAAGCTTTCTTT. This codes for CASIQTTGVRGTEAFF. The chain has TRBV12-3 or TRBV12-4 and TRBJ1-1; possible D gene TRBD1, 5 bases. Trimming left V 7 bases short and J 4 bases short, with 22 bases between. The CDR3 loop spans 16 amino acids.

V gene TRBV9 combines with J gene TRBJ1-2; D perhaps matches TRBD1 (6 bases). V was pared by 4 bases and J by 5 bases, with 15 bases between. Germline V gene lookup returns CDR1 SGDLS and CDR2 YYNGEE. The CDR3 sequence is 14 residues long. The CDR3 protein is CASSLLAGAYGYTF. For the CDR3, the DNA is TGTGCCAGCAGCTTGCTGGCAGGGGCGTATGGCTACACCTTC.

In this sample, this clonotype turned up a few times. J is TRBJ2-3 and V is TRBV10-3; 14 bases are shared with TRBD2. Germline V gene data show CDR1 as ENHRY and CDR2 as SYGVKD. CDR3 size: 17 residues. V gave up 2 bases and J gave up 3 bases; unmatched junction bases: 4. CDR3 residues: CAISEGGLAGGTDTQYF. The CDR3 nucleotides are TGTGCCATCAGTGAGGGAGGACTAGCGGGGGGAACAGATACGCAGTATTTT.

The rearrangement uses TRBV7-2 and TRBJ2-7; 7 nucleotides line up with TRBD1. The CDR3 is 16 residues long. CDR1 SGHTA and CDR2 FQGNSA come from the germline V gene. V dropped 0 bases and J dropped 1; count of bases not matched to a gene: 6. CDR3 region: CASSLASGTVSYEQYF. Here the CDR3 DNA reads TGTGCCAGCAGCTTAGCTTCCGGGACAGTATCCTACGAGCAGTACTTC.

This clonotype was picked up many times. The chain is built from TRBV20-1 and TRBJ1-2; a possible D gene is TRBD1 (6 bases). Between the trimmed V and J ends, which lost 0 bases and 8 bases, there was a span of 13 bases. This CDR3 has 13 amino acids. Germline-derived CDR1 and CDR2 are DFQATT and SNEGSKA (reference sequence). The CDR3 region is CSAREQGREGYTF. The CDR3 coding sequence is TGCAGTGCTAGAGAACAGGGAAGGGAGGGCTACACCTTC.

The CDR3 nucleotides read TGCAGTGCGTACACAGGTGAAGCTTTCTTT. Translation: CSAYTGEAFF. The rearrangement uses TRBV20-1 and TRBJ1-1, with D perhaps matching TRBD1 (5 bases). The CDR3 sequence is 10 residues long. From germline, CDR1 is DFQATT and CDR2 SNEGSKA (reference sequence). The ends were cut back, 6 bases at V and 7 bases at J, with 9 bases in the middle.

This clonotype was found many times. The chain links TRBV6-6 to TRBJ2-5, with 7 bases fitting TRBD1. After removal of 2 bases from V and 5 bases from J, the junction contained 8 bases not matched to a gene. Germline V gives CDR1 MNHNY, CDR2 SVGAGI (reference sequence). This CDR3 has 15 amino acids. CDR3 nucleotide sequence: TGTGCCAGCAGTTACGCTCTGAGGGGGCGGGAGACCCAGTACTTC. Translated: CASSYALRGRETQYF.

This chain links TRBV27 with TRBJ1-6, with D possibly being TRBD1 (6 bases). V lost 3 bases, J lost 12 bases, and 9 bases lay in between. Germline-derived CDR1 and CDR2 are MNHEY and SMNVEV (reference sequence). The CDR3 is 12 residues long. CDR3 region: CASSLGALPLHF. In DNA form, the CDR3 reads TGTGCCAGCAGTTTGGGGGCCTTACCCCTCCACTTT.

The rearrangement links TRBV12-3 or TRBV12-4 to TRBJ1-5; D ambiguous. This CDR3 is 14 amino acids long. V lost 6 bases to trimming and J lost 0 bases, with 9 bases between them. In DNA, the CDR3 is TGTGCCAGCAGGGGAACTTATAGCAATCAGCCCCAGCATTTT. This gives the protein CASRGTYSNQPQHF.